The source of this T cell receptor (beta chain) is a study of EBV T-cell therapy then PD-1 blockade in nasopharyngeal carcinoma (dated by TCRdb to the early 2020s). Regarding this clone: This receptor's antigen is unknown. There are no base qualities to consult, and no much larger clone falls within one base.

The CDR3 covers 14 residues, taking in both the cysteine and the phenylalanine. The kept DNA is CDR3 alone, 42 bases in frame from the first base. Genomic DNA was extracted from sorted cells using the Qiagen DNeasy Kit. TCR beta chain deep sequencing was performed on the immunoSEQ platform. Concerning the study's data processing: Repertoire data analysis was performed with the immunoSEQ Analyzer software. Imported from immuneACCESS, the table was reduced by TCRdb to in-frame sequences with V and J called. These copies leave out some clones; in studies compared against another copy, an unresolved V gene accounts for under half, and the cause of the remainder is not known. The DNA was the basis for D and trimming; V, J and clone size are from that table. This sample gives around 19,000 clones in total; about 86% of them show up just once. In total, the top ten clones hold 31% of the sample. The time point label corresponds to: 266 days after commencement of treatment, after nivolumab therapy. The sample's treatment or condition label, decoded: AdE1-LMPpoly-expanded autologous EBV-specific T-cell therapy followed by anti-PD-1 nivolumab.

This receptor was identified in a man aged 40-50 years with nasopharyngeal carcinoma. The sequence is built from TRBV21-1 and TRBJ1-2; the table assigns TRBD1, which was not confirmed against the DNA. TRBV21-1 is classified as a pseudogene. The sample was CD8+ T cells from blood, taken at roughly day 270 from a patient whose treatment included autologous EBV-specific T cells and nivolumab. The nucleotide sequence reads TGTGCCAGCAGTGAGACAGGATCGAACTATGGCTACACCTTC. Translated, this gives CASSETGSNYGYTF.